This T cell receptor (beta chain) was documented in a study of T cells in Graves' hyperthyroidism and ophthalmopathy. Stable Graves' hyperthyroidism meant no ophthalmopathy progression within 18 months. In making diagnoses, clinical symptoms, serum thyroxine and TRAb, thyroid ultrasound and orbital computed tomography were all used. Amplification yielded TCR beta CDR3 regions, with RNA transcripts as the source. The HTBI primer set was used in a first-round RT-PCR of the TCR CDR3. TCRdb fed the multiplex PCR reads into MiXCR, producing one record per CDR3 protein. The sample holds 550,000 to 800,000 distinct CDR3 sequences, 15% to 20% seen once. The CDR3 spans 15 residues. V shed 3 bases and J 3 bases; nucleotides not matched to a gene: 7. The germline V gene encodes CDR1 LGHNT and CDR2 FRNRAP.

The chain couples TRBV12-5 to TRBJ1-2; 7 bases are a match to TRBD1. This receptor was identified in a man younger than 30 with Graves' hyperthyroidism. The sample consisted of blood. CDR3 sequence (DNA): TGTGCTAGTGGTTTTTATCCGGGGACAGACTATGGCTACACCTTC. It encodes CASGFYPGTDYGYTF.